This entry lists 10 T cell receptor beta chains sequenced from one sample in a study of cytomegalovirus exposure and HLA in healthy donors. PCR used 60 Vbeta primers and 13 Jbeta primers. Generated by immunoSEQ multiplex PCR, the TCRdb table keeps only in-frame clones and is missing some. Among about 35,000 clones listed, more than 90% were seen once. Sequencing used PBMCs. The source is a young woman in good health and CMV-seronegative.

V usage is TRBV7-6 and J usage is TRBJ2-7; TRBD2 matches at 10 bases. This CDR3 is 15 amino acids long. Germline V gives CDR1 SGHVS, CDR2 FNYEAQ. Trimming cost V 2 bases and J 3 bases; bases outside gene matches: 4. CDR3 bases: TGTGCCAGCAGCTTATTCAGCGGGAGGGGCTACGAGCAGTACTTC. Translating gives CASSLFSGRGYEQYF. The full variable domain, rest sourced from reference TRBV7-6 and TRBJ2-7, is GAGVSQSPRYKVTKRGQDVALRCDPISGHVSLYWYRQALGQGPEFLTYFNYEAQQDKSGLPNDRFSAERPEGSISTLTIQRTEQRDSAMYRCASSLFSGRGYEQYFGPGTRLTVT.

The chain has TRBV15 and TRBJ1-3; the D gene is possibly TRBD1 (5 bases). The CDR3 consists of 17 residues. Trimming stripped 5 bases from V and 1 base from J, with 18 bases between. CDR1 is LNHNV and CDR2 is YYDKDF in the germline V gene (reference sequence). For the CDR3, the DNA is TGTGCCACCAGCCAACTGCCCAGGGAAGTTTCTGGAAACACCATATATTTT. It translates to CATSQLPREVSGNTIYF.

The gene calls are TRBV5-1 and TRBJ1-2, with D possibly being TRBD1 (6 bases). Germline V gene lookup returns CDR1 SGHRS and CDR2 YFSETQ. The CDR3 spans 15 residues. The ends were cut back, 0 bases at V and 5 bases at J, with 14 bases in the middle. This chain's CDR3 is CASSLAERQAYGYTF. The DNA for the CDR3 is TGCGCCAGCAGCTTGGCCGAACGACAGGCTTATGGCTACACCTTC.

In this sample, this clone turned up a few times. The V call is TRBV19, the J call TRBJ2-5; a possible D gene is TRBD2 (6 bases). The CDR3 has 14 residues. Deletions cut 2 bases from V and 5 bases from J, with 12 bases between. CDR1 LNHDA and CDR2 SQIVND come from the germline V gene (reference sequence). The DNA for the CDR3 is TGTGCCAGTAGTATATCTAGCGTACCGGAGACCCAGTACTTC. Protein product: CASSISSVPETQYF.

This chain joins TRBV28 and TRBJ2-7, with D possibly matching TRBD2 (6 bases). Germline V gene sequence: CDR1 MDHEN, CDR2 SYDVKM. V gave up 7 bases and J gave up 0 bases, with 13 bases separating them. The CDR3 covers 14 residues. CDR3 amino acids: CASKPAGSSYEQYF. CDR3 nucleotide sequence: TGTGCCAGCAAACCTGCGGGAAGCTCCTACGAGCAGTACTTC.

The chain has TRBV2 and TRBJ2-1; 12 nucleotides agree with TRBD1. The CDR3 contains 16 residues. J lost 8 bases, V lost 6 bases, and 11 bases had no gene match. Per the germline V gene, CDR1 is SNHLY and CDR2 is FYNNEI. CDR3 amino acids: CASSGGTGGYSDEQFF. The CDR3 DNA reads as TGTGCCAGCAGCGGGGGGACAGGGGGCTACTCGGATGAGCAGTTCTTC.

The V and J genes are TRBV7-3 and TRBJ2-5; TRBD2 agrees at 7 bases. V lost 5 bases and J lost 11; bases outside the gene matches: 11. The germline V gene encodes CDR1 SGHTA and CDR2 FQGTGA. CDR3 length: 13 amino acids. The CDR3 here is CASSEYPGTNQYF. CDR3 in DNA: TGTGCCAGCAGCGAATACCCCGGGACTAATCAGTACTTC.

Only one count was recorded for this clone. The junction departs from germline at one end; a sequencing error may be responsible. The rearrangement links TRBV7-9 to TRBJ2-7, with D perhaps TRBD2 (5 bases). This CDR3 region has 12 residues. Germline loops: CDR1 SEHNR, CDR2 FQNEAQ (reference sequence). The DNA for the CDR3 is TGTTCCAGCAAGGGAGAGGGCTACGAGCAGTACTTC. It specifies CSSKGEGYEQYF.

This rearrangement joins TRBV6-1 to TRBJ1-6, with D possibly matching TRBD1 (5 bases). Germline CDR1 is MNHNS and CDR2 is SASEGT. V was shortened by 0 bases and J by 7 bases, with 10 bases between the two germline ends. The CDR3 is 15 amino acids. The CDR3 sequence: CASSEARQPNSPLHF. For the CDR3, the DNA is TGTGCCAGCAGTGAAGCGCGACAGCCGAATTCACCCCTCCACTTT.

The genes are TRBV6-5 and TRBJ2-5; 10 bases align to TRBD2. The CDR3 consists of 16 residues. Trimming took 2 bases from V and 4 from J; bases not matched to a gene: 7. Germline V gene data show CDR1 as MNHEY and CDR2 as SVGAGI. Here the CDR3 DNA reads TGTGCCAGCAGTTACCTAGCGGGAGTAAGCCCAGAGACCCAGTACTTC. It codes for CASSYLAGVSPETQYF.